A selection of T cell receptor beta chains follows, all from one sample in a study of Graves' ophthalmopathy and Graves' hyperthyroidism. TCRdb reprocessed the multiplex PCR reads with MiXCR, giving one entry per CDR3 protein. The sample lists around 1,200,000 distinct CDR3 sequences; about 38% were seen once. The material sequenced was peripheral blood or thyroid tissue (not recorded which). The receptors derive from an adult man with Graves' hyperthyroidism. Both conserved end residues are part of each CDR3. Size is omitted from some rows. Given values are once, few, many or a class for expanded clones.

abundance,j_gene,v_gene,CDR3aa
-,TRBJ2-5,TRBV5-1,CASSLGGGDMETQYF
-,TRBJ1-2,TRBV11-2,CASSLGGGSYYGYTF
-,TRBJ2-5,TRBV29-1,CSVARMAGGETQYF
many,TRBJ1-2,TRBV29-1,CSVGGQVNYGYTF
-,TRBJ1-6,TRBV10-3,CAISESGGTNTGNNSPLHF
-,TRBJ1-1,TRBV27,CASSSGLATEAFF
few,TRBJ2-2,TRBV7-9,CATQWGSNTGKLFF
many,TRBJ1-2,TRBV10-3,CAISDTGGVGNYGYTF
-,TRBJ2-7,TRBV7-2,CASSLSPRVHEQYF
-,TRBJ1-5,TRBV4-3,CASSHDKYSNQPQHF
-,TRBJ2-5,TRBV11-2,CASSPRVGGGETQYF
few,TRBJ2-7,TRBV20-1,CSAETQYEQYF
few,TRBJ2-6,TRBV9,CASSGLTF
few,TRBJ2-2,TRBV5-5,CASSHGLRAAITGELFF
-,TRBJ1-6,TRBV9,CASSKRTGKNSPLHF
-,TRBJ1-1,TRBV3-1,CASSQGTRGWTEAFF
-,TRBJ2-3,TRBV20-1,CSASPQRGGTDTQYF
many,TRBJ2-6,TRBV29-1,CSVEGTTDSGANVLTF
few,TRBJ2-7,TRBV2,CASSVGTGAWQYF
-,TRBJ1-6,TRBV7-2,CASRRIQGTPLHF
-,TRBJ1-1,TRBV27,CASSLIPTGNEAFF
-,TRBJ1-2,TRBV2,CASSETAYRVKRGYGYTF
-,TRBJ2-1,TRBV7-2,CASSSGTSDYNEQFF
-,TRBJ1-1,TRBV7-9,CASSLQADRNTEAFF
-,TRBJ2-7,TRBV10-2,CASSEVRTVQYEQYF
many,TRBJ1-5,TRBV9,CASSPGFNQPQHF
once,TRBJ1-4,TRBV9,CASSPGQDVGKLFF
-,TRBJ2-6,TRBV2,CASSERGVSPNTEAF
-,TRBJ2-6,TRBV7-9,CASSSQTPSNVLTF
-,TRBJ2-7,TRBV7-9,CASTGGFNEQYF
many,TRBJ1-4,TRBV20-1,CSAREFAATNEKLFF
few,TRBJ2-2,TRBV5-4,CASRSGTSGNTGELFF
many,TRBJ2-7,TRBV10-3,CAIRGSGSSYEQYF
many,TRBJ2-7,TRBV5-6,CASSSTGQGSYEQYF
many,TRBJ1-5,TRBV7-2,CASSRDRAGQPQHF
few,TRBJ1-4,TRBV19,CASREGQSFNEKLFF
few,TRBJ2-7,TRBV7-8,CASSPGSASGSYEQYF
many,TRBJ2-5,TRBV20-1,CSARHPGTETWTQYF
-,TRBJ2-7,TRBV20-1,CSARWSLSVHEQYF
many,TRBJ1-4,TRBV3-1,CASSQGGLGEKLFF
-,TRBJ1-4,TRBV12-3/TRBV12-4,CASSLMGGATEKLFF
-,TRBJ2-5,TRBV30,CAWEQSRGETQYF
few,TRBJ2-7,TRBV2,CASTQRGGTSVAEQYF
many,TRBJ2-7,TRBV20-1,CSADDRVGGEQYF
-,TRBJ1-6,TRBV7-9,CASSLGGGTNSPLHF
few,TRBJ1-1,TRBV14,CASSPSGGQSGTEAFF
-,TRBJ2-5,TRBV3-2,CASSQHPGLAAQETQYF
few,TRBJ2-7,TRBV12-3/TRBV12-4,CASSVGTSGRYEQYF
-,TRBJ1-2,TRBV25-1,CASSGGQRVYTF
-,TRBJ1-4,TRBV4-1,CASSRETGRAEKLFF
many,TRBJ2-7,TRBV10-3,CAISESGEPYEQYF
few,TRBJ2-7,TRBV19,CATSTEGGYEQYF
many,TRBJ2-2,TRBV19,CASSIGRGTGELFF
-,TRBJ2-5,TRBV9,CASGSQVWETQYF